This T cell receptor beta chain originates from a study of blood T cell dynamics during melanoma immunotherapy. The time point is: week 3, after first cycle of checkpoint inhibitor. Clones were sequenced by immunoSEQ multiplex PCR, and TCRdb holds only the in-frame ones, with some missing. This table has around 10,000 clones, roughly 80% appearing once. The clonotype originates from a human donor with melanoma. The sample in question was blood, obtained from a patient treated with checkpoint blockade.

The CDR3 sequence: CASRKGATGATGELFF. CDR3 nucleotides: TGTGCCAGCAGGAAGGGCGCGACAGGGGCCACCGGGGAGCTGTTTTTT. The chain joins TRBV28 to TRBJ2-2; 8 positions match TRBD1. Germline V gene sequence: CDR1 MDHEN, CDR2 SYDVKM. The CDR3 spans 16 residues. V shed 6 bases and J 4 bases; nucleotides not matched to a gene: 10. The full variable domain, with the rest looked up from reference TRBV28 and TRBJ2-2, is DVKVTQSSRYLVKRTGEKVFLECVQDMDHENMFWYRQDPGLGLRLIYFSYDVKMKEKGDIPEGYSVSREKKERFSLILESASTNQTSMYLCASRKGATGATGELFFGEGSRLTVL.